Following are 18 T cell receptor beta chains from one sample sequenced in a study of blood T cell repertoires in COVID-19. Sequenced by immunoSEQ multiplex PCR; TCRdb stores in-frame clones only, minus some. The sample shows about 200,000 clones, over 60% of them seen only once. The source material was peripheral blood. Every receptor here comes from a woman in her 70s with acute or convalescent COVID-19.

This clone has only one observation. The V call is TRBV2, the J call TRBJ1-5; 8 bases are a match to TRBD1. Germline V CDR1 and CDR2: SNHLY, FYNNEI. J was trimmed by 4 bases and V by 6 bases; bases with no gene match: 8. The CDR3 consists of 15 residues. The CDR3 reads CASSPRGRGNQPQHF. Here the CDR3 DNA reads TGTGCCAGCAGCCCCAGGGGGCGAGGGAATCAGCCCCAGCATTTT.

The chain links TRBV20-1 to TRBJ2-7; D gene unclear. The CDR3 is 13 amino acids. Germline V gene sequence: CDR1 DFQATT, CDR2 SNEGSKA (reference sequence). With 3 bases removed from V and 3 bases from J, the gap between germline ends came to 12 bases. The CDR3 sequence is CSASPRGYYEQYF. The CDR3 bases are TGCAGTGCTAGTCCTAGAGGTTACTACGAGCAGTACTTC.

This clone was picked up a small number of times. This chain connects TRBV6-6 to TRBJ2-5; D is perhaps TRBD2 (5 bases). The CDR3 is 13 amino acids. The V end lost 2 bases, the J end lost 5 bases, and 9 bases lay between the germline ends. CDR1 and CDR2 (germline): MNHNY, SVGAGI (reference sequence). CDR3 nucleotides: TGTGCCAGCAGTTACGTCGGGAAGGAGACCCAGTACTTC. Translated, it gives CASSYVGKETQYF.

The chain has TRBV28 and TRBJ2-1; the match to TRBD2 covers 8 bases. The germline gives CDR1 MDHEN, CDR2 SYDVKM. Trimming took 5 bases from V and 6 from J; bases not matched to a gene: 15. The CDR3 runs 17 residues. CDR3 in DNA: TGTGCCAGCAGTCCCGAAACAATAGCGGGATCTGGCAATGAGCAGTTCTTC. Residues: CASSPETIAGSGNEQFF.

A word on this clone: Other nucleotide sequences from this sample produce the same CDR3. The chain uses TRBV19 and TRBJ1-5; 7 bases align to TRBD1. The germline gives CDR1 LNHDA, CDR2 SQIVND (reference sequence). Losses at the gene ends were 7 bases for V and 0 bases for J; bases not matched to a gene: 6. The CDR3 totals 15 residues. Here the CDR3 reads CASKPQGNSNQPQHF. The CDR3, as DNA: TGTGCCAGTAAACCACAGGGGAATAGCAATCAGCCCCAGCATTTT.

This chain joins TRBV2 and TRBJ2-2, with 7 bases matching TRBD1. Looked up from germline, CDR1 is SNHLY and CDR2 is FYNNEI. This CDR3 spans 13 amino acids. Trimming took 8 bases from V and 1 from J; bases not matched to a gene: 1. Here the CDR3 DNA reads TGTGCCAGCGGACAGGAGAACACCGGGGAGCTGTTTTTT. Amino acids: CASGQENTGELFF.

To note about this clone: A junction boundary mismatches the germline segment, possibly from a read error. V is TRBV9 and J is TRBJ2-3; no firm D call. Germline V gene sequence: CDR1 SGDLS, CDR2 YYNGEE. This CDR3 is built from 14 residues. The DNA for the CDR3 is TGTGCCAGCACCGTAGAGGCCGGGACAGATACGCAGTATTTT. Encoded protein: CASTVEAGTDTQYF.

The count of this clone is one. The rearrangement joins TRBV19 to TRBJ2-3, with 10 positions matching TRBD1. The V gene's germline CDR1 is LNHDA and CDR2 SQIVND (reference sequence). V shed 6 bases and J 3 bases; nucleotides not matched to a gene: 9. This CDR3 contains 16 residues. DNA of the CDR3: TGTGCCAGTAGAACGACGGGGACAGGGGTTACAGATACGCAGTATTTT. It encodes CASRTTGTGVTDTQYF.

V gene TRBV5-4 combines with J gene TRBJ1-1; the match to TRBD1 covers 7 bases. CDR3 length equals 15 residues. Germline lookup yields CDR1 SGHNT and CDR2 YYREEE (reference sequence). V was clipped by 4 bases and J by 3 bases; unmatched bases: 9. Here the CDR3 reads CASSVRQGTYTEAFF. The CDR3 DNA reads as TGTGCCAGCAGCGTTCGACAGGGCACTTACACTGAAGCTTTCTTT.

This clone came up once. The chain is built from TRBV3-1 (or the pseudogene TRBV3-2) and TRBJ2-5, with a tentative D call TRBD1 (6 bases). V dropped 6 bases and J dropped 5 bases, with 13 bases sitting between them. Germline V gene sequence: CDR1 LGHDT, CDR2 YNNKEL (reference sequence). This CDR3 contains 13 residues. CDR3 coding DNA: TGTGCCAGCAGTCCGAGGACAGTGGAGACCCAGTACTTC. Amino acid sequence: CASSPRTVETQYF.

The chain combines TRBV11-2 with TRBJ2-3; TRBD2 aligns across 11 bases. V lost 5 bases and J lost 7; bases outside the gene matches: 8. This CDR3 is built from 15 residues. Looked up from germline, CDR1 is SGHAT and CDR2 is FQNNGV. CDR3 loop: CASSPGTSGTHTQYF. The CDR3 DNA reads TGTGCCAGCAGCCCAGGGACTAGCGGAACTCATACGCAGTATTTT.

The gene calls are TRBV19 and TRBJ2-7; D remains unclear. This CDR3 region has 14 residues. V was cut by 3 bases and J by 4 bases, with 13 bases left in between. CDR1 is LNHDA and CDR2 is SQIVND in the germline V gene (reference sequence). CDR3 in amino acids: CASSIDSRAYEQYF. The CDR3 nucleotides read TGTGCCAGTAGTATTGACTCCCGTGCATACGAGCAGTACTTC.

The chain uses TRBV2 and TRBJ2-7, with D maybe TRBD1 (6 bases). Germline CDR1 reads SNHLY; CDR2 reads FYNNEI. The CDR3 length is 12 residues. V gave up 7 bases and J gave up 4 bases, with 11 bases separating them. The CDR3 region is CASMRTEYEQYF. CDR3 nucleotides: TGTGCCAGCATGAGGACAGAATACGAGCAGTACTTC.

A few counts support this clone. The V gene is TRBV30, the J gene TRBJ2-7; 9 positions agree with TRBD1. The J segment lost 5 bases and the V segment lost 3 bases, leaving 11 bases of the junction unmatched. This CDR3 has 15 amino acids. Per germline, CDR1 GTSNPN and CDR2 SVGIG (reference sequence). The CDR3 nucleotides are TGTGCCTGGAGGCCGCCGGGACAGGGATGGGACGAGCAGTACTTC. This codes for CAWRPPGQGWDEQYF. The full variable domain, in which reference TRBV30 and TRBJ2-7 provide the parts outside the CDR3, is SQTIHQWPATLVQPVGSPLSLECTVEGTSNPNLYWYRQAAGRGLQLLFYSVGIGQISSEVPQNLSASRPQDRQFILSSKKLLLSDSGFYLCAWRPPGQGWDEQYFGPGTRLTVT.

The DNA of the CDR3 is TGTGCCAGCAGCTTACTTGCGGGATCGGGTGAGCAGTTCTTC. This translates into CASSLLAGSGEQFF. The rearrangement joins TRBV7-8 to TRBJ2-1; D is perhaps TRBD2 (6 bases). The CDR3 is made up of 14 amino acids. Trimming stripped 2 bases from V and 9 bases from J, with 14 bases between. CDR1 is SGHVS and CDR2 is FQNEAQ in the germline V gene.

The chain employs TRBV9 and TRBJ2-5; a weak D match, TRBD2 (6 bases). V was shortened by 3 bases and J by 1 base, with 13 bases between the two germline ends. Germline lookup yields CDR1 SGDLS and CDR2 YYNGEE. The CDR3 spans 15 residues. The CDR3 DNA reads TGTGCCAGCAGCGCCCTCGTGGGACTCCAAGAGACCCAGTACTTC. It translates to CASSALVGLQETQYF.

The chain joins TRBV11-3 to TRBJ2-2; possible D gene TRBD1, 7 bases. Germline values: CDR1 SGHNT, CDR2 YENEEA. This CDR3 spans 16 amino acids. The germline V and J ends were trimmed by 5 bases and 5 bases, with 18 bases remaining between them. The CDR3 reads CASSATTGTLTGELFF. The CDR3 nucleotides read TGTGCCAGCAGCGCCACGACAGGGACTCTTACCGGGGAGCTGTTTTTT.

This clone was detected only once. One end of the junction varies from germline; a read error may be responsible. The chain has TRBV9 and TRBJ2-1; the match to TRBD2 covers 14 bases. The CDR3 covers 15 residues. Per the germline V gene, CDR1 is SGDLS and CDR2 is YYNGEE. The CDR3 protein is CASSVEEGLAGEYVF. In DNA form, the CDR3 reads TGTGCCAGCAGCGTTGAAGAGGGACTAGCGGGAGAGTATGTCTTC.